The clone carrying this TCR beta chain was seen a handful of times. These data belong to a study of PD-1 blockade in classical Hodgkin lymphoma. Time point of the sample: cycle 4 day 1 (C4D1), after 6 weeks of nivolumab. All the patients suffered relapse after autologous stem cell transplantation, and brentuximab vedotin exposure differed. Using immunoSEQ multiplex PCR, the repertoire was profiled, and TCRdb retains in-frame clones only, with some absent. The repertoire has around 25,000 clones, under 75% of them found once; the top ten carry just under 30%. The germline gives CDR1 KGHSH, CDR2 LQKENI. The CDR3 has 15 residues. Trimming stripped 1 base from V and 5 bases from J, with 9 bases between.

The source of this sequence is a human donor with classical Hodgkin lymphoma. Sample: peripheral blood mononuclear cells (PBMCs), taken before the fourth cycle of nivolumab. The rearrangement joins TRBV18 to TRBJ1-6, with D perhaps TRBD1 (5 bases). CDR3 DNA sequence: TGTGCCAGCTCACCACAGGGGCCCAATAATTCACCCCTCCACTTT. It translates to CASSPQGPNNSPLHF.